This is a list of T cell receptor beta chains from one sample in a study of regulatory T cells in long-lasting Graves disease. TCRdb reprocessed the multiplex PCR reads via MiXCR and lists one record per CDR3 protein. Of 300,000 to 400,000 distinct CDR3 sequences listed, over 15% are singletons. A further study also used this sample, focusing on T cells in Graves' hyperthyroidism and ophthalmopathy.

Material: peripheral blood mononuclear cells (PBMCs), obtained at new diagnosis, from a patient treated with antithyroid drugs. All receptors come from a man between 35 and 55 years old with Graves disease. Each CDR3 is given with its conserved first and last residue. D genes are given only for firm matches. The size field is filled for only some rows; it gives once, few, many or a size class.

CSARDGFPSSYEQYF,TGCAGTGCTAGAGATGGATTCCCGAGCTCCTACGAGCAGTACTTC,NA,TRBV20-1,many,TRBJ2-7
CASSVTGAGNTIYF,TGTGCCAGCAGCGTGACAGGGGCTGGAAACACCATATATTTT,TRBD1,TRBV2,many,TRBJ1-3
CASSIGTGGMNTEAFF,TGTGCCAGCAGCATAGGGACAGGCGGGATGAACACTGAAGCTTTCTTT,TRBD1,TRBV5-5,many,TRBJ1-1
CASSLRPGQSQETQYF,TGTGCCAGCAGCTTAAGACCGGGACAGTCCCAAGAGACCCAGTACTTC,TRBD1,TRBV11-2,many,TRBJ2-5
CASSQETGIPYEQYF,TGCGCCAGCAGCCAAGAAACAGGGATCCCCTACGAGCAGTACTTC,NA,TRBV4-1,NA,TRBJ2-7
CASRNRVTGANVLTF,TGTGCCAGCAGAAACAGGGTGACTGGGGCCAACGTCCTGACTTTC,NA,TRBV28,NA,TRBJ2-6
CASSPRLAGGQDEQFF,TGCGCCAGCAGCCCGCGACTAGCGGGGGGGCAGGATGAGCAGTTCTTC,TRBD2,TRBV4-1,many,TRBJ2-1
CASSGSVGSYNEQFF,TGTGCCAGCAGTGGCAGCGTCGGTTCCTACAATGAGCAGTTCTTC,NA,TRBV28,many,TRBJ2-1
CSADAYGYTF,TGCAGTGCAGACGCCTATGGCTACACCTTC,NA,TRBV20-1,few,TRBJ1-2
CAWSRGLQGYEQYF,TGTGCCTGGAGTCGCGGTCTTCAGGGCTACGAGCAGTACTTC,NA,TRBV30,many,TRBJ2-7
CASSLMQENTEAFF,TGTGCCAGCAGCTTAATGCAAGAGAACACTGAAGCTTTCTTT,NA,TRBV7-9,NA,TRBJ1-1
CASSLATGGLREQYF,TGTGCCAGCAGCTTAGCGACGGGGGGTCTTCGGGAGCAGTACTTC,TRBD2,TRBV7-9,NA,TRBJ2-7
CASSESSTDTQYF,TGTGCCAGCAGCGAGTCTAGCACAGATACGCAGTATTTT,NA,TRBV9,many,TRBJ2-3
CASSGTGGQPQHF,TGTGCCAGCAGCGGGACAGGGGGACAGCCCCAGCATTTT,TRBD1,TRBV5-8,many,TRBJ1-5
CASRPGWNTEAFF,TGTGCCAGCAGACCAGGGTGGAACACTGAAGCTTTCTTT,NA,TRBV28,many,TRBJ1-1
CAISLAGENYNEQFF,TGTGCCATCAGCCTAGCGGGGGAGAACTACAATGAGCAGTTCTTC,TRBD2,TRBV10-3,many,TRBJ2-1
CASSPSWTGWRTEAFF,TGTGCCAGCAGCCCATCCTGGACAGGGTGGCGCACTGAAGCTTTCTTT,TRBD1,TRBV9,NA,TRBJ1-1
CASNRDRAYEQYF,TGTGCCAGCAACAGGGACAGGGCATACGAGCAGTACTTC,TRBD1,TRBV7-9,many,TRBJ2-7
CASSFGGGAYNEQFF,TGTGCCAGCAGCTTTGGCGGGGGGGCATACAATGAGCAGTTCTTC,TRBD2,TRBV5-6,many,TRBJ2-1
CSARDHRTGGTEAFF,TGCAGTGCTAGAGATCACAGGACAGGAGGGACTGAAGCTTTCTTT,TRBD1,TRBV20-1,few,TRBJ1-1
CATSDPMGPTSGANVLTF,TGTGCCACCAGTGATCCAATGGGACCGACCTCTGGGGCCAACGTCCTGACTTTC,NA,TRBV24-1,NA,TRBJ2-6
CASSYRQGTNQETQYF,TGTGCCAGCAGCTACCGGCAGGGGACAAACCAAGAGACCCAGTACTTC,NA,TRBV13,few,TRBJ2-5
CASSSPHDRAGYNEQFF,TGTGCCAGCAGTTCCCCCCATGACAGGGCAGGATACAATGAGCAGTTCTTC,TRBD1,TRBV28,NA,TRBJ2-1
CAIQGTYEQYF,TGTGCCATCCAAGGGACCTACGAGCAGTACTTC,NA,TRBV10-3,many,TRBJ2-7
CASSVQQGDSGYTF,TGTGCCAGCAGTGTTCAACAGGGGGATAGTGGCTACACCTTC,TRBD1,TRBV6-1,few,TRBJ1-2
CASSEARVRPGNEQFF,TGTGCCAGCAGTGAGGCGCGGGTACGTCCTGGCAATGAGCAGTTCTTC,NA,TRBV2,many,TRBJ2-1
CASSLAWRNYGYTF,TGTGCCAGCAGTTTAGCGTGGAGAAACTATGGCTACACCTTC,NA,TRBV12-3/TRBV12-4,many,TRBJ1-2